A single sample is the source of the 9 T cell receptor beta chains below, sequenced in a study of T cell repertoires in ileal Crohn's disease. Time point indicated: inflamed ileum from the surgical specimen. The table came from immunoSEQ multiplex PCR; TCRdb's copy has only in-frame clones and leaves some out. The data hold some 6,600 clones, with about four fifths observed a single time. Sequenced: ileal tissue. These receptors all stem from an adult with Crohn's disease.

CDR3 residues: CASSLGPTGQGRKTQYF. In DNA form, the CDR3 reads TGTGCCAGCAGCTTAGGCCCCACGGGACAGGGTAGAAAGACCCAGTACTTC. The chain joins TRBV11-2 to TRBJ2-5, with 9 bases that match TRBD1. CDR3 size: 17 residues. J was trimmed by 6 bases and V by 1 base; bases with no gene match: 12. The germline V gene encodes CDR1 SGHAT and CDR2 FQNNGV.

This chain joins TRBV2 and TRBJ2-4; 7 positions agree with TRBD2. This CDR3 is 14 amino acids long. J gave up 5 bases and V 6 bases, and 7 bases lay outside the gene matches. The germline gives CDR1 SNHLY, CDR2 FYNNEI. This CDR3 is CASRLGTIENIQYF. CDR3 nucleotide sequence: TGTGCCAGCAGACTAGGGACTATAGAAAACATTCAGTACTTC.

The rearrangement joins TRBV2 to TRBJ1-3; D is possibly TRBD1 (6 bases). Trimming removed 3 bases from V and 4 bases from J, with 13 bases in between. The CDR3 has 15 amino acids. Germline V lookup: CDR1 SNHLY, CDR2 FYNNEI. The CDR3 sequence is CASSDRGLFGNTIYF. The DNA for the CDR3 is TGTGCCAGCAGTGACAGGGGATTATTCGGAAACACCATATATTTT.

This chain links TRBV5-1 with TRBJ2-1; unclear D gene. The CDR3 contains 16 residues. The germline V and J ends were trimmed by 4 bases and 7 bases, with 21 bases remaining between them. Germline CDR1 SGHRS, CDR2 YFSETQ. The CDR3 nucleotides read TGCGCCAGCAGCCGGGTCGCTTTGCAGCGTAAGAATGAGCAGTTCTTC. It codes for CASSRVALQRKNEQFF.

The CDR3 is CASSITGGTEAFF. CDR3 bases: TGTGCCAGCAGCATAACAGGGGGCACTGAAGCTTTCTTT. The chain has TRBV11-3 and TRBJ1-1; 8 bases match TRBD1. CDR1 and CDR2 from the germline V gene are SGHNT and YENEEA. Trimming at V came to 5 bases and at J to 4 bases, leaving 3 bases not matched to a gene. This CDR3 is 13 amino acids long.

The CDR3 DNA follows: TGTGCCAGCAGCTTACCGGGACGGCAAGAGACCCAGTACTTC. It encodes CASSLPGRQETQYF. The chain employs TRBV7-2 and TRBJ2-5; D might be TRBD1 or TRBD2, each matching 5 bases. Per germline, CDR1 SGHTA and CDR2 FQGNSA. The germline V and J ends were trimmed by 2 bases and 2 bases, with 9 bases remaining between them. CDR3 length: 14 amino acids. Together with reference TRBV7-2 and TRBJ2-5, the CDR3 gives the full variable domain: GAGVSQSPSNKVTEKGKDVELRCDPISGHTALYWYRQSLGQGLEFLIYFQGNSAPDKSGLPSDRFSAERTGGSVSTLTIQRTQQEDSAVYLCASSLPGRQETQYFGPGTRLLVL.

The chain couples TRBV19 to TRBJ2-4, with 8 nucleotides matching TRBD1. V shed 3 bases, J shed 2 bases, and the junction held 6 bases outside the gene matches. The CDR3 spans 16 residues. Germline values: CDR1 LNHDA, CDR2 SQIVND (reference sequence). DNA for the CDR3: TGTGCCAGTAGTATGGCAGGGGGCGCGTCCAAAAACATTCAGTACTTC. Its protein product is CASSMAGGASKNIQYF.

The chain recombines TRBV13 with TRBJ2-1; tentative D call: TRBD2 (5 bases). Germline V gene lookup returns CDR1 PRHDT and CDR2 FYEKMQ (reference sequence). The germline V and J ends were trimmed by 3 bases and 4 bases, with 13 bases remaining between them. CDR3 length: 15 amino acids. This CDR3 is CASSFGNTAYNEQFF. In nucleotides, the CDR3 is TGTGCCAGCAGCTTCGGGAATACAGCTTACAATGAGCAGTTCTTC.

The gene calls are TRBV7-8 and TRBJ2-5; D remains ambiguous. V was trimmed by 7 bases and J by 0 bases, leaving 15 bases between them. This CDR3 has 15 residues. Per the germline V gene, CDR1 is SGHVS and CDR2 is FQNEAQ. DNA of the CDR3: TGTGCCAGCACCCGATCAAGTCCATACCAAGAGACCCAGTACTTC. Protein product: CASTRSSPYQETQYF.